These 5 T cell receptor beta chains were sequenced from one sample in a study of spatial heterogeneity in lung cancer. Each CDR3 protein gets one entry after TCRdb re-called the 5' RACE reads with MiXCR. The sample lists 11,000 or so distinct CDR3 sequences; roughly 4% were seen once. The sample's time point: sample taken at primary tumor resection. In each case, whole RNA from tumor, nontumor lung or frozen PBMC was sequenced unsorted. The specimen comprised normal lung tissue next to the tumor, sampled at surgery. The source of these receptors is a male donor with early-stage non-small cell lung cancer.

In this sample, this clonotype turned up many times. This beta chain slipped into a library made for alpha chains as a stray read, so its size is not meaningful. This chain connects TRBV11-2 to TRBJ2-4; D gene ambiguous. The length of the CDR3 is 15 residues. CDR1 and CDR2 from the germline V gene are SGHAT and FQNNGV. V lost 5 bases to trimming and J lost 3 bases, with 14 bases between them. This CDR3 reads CASSSLERLKNIQYF. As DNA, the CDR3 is TGTGCCAGCAGCAGTCTCGAGCGACTCAAAAACATTCAGTACTTC.

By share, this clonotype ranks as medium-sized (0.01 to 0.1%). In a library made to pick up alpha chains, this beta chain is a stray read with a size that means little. In nucleotides, the CDR3 is TGCAGTGCTAGTGGGACAGGGGGTCTAGGCTACACCTTC. Protein: CSASGTGGLGYTF. The chain joins TRBV20-1 to TRBJ1-2, with 11 bases matching TRBD1. CDR1 is DFQATT and CDR2 is SNEGSKA in the germline V gene (reference sequence). The trim removed 3 bases at V and 8 bases at J, leaving 5 bases unmatched. The CDR3 contains 13 residues.

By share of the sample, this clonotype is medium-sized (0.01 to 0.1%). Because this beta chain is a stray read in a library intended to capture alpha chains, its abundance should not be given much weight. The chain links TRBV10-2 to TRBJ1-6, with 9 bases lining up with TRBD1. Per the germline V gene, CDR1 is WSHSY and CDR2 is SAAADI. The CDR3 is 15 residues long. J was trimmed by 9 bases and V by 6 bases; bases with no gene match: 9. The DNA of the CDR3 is TGCGCCAGCAGGTCACAGGGGGCGCAACCTTCACCCCTCCACTTT. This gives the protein CASRSQGAQPSPLHF.

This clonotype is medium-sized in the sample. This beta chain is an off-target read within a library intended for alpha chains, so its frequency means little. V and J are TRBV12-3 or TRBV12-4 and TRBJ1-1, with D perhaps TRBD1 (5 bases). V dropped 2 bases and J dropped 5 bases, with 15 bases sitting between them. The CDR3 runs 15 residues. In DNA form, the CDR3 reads TGTGCCAGCAGTTTAAGTGGTGCAGGGTTTACTGAAGCTTTCTTT. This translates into CASSLSGAGFTEAFF.

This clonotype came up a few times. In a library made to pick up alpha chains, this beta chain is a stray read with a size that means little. CDR3 in amino acids: CASGKNRGEFSNQPQHF. In DNA, the CDR3 is TGTGCCAGCGGGAAAAACCGGGGGGAGTTTAGCAATCAGCCCCAGCATTTT. The rearrangement uses TRBV6-6 and TRBJ1-5; the D gene is possibly TRBD1 (5 bases). V shed 8 bases and J shed 0 bases, with 20 bases lying between them. CDR3 size: 17 residues. Per germline, CDR1 MNHNY and CDR2 SVGAGI (reference sequence).